The clone carrying this T cell receptor beta chain was counted at least ten times. The antigen remains undetermined. These data belong to a study of blood T cells in healthy people across ages. Across the whole study: Capturing about one barcoded beta molecule per two T cells was achieved by template switching. Overall study results and limits: Since the PBMCs were unsorted, naive and antigen-experienced cells could not be conclusively compared. Whereas aged donors had fewer naive CD4+ cells, long-lived donors had more of them and higher diversity.

Combining a sample-barcoded 5' primer with a J-beta primer mix, a second PCR ran for about 7 to 11 cycles. Per-sample output comprised a minimum of 2.5 million paired-end reads containing CDR3. TCRdb itself ran the 5' RACE reads through MiXCR, one entry per CDR3 protein. Among about 640,000 distinct CDR3 sequences, approximately 30% were seen once, and the ten largest hold 15% to 19%. CDR3 length: 15 amino acids. Trimming removed 0 bases from V and 4 bases from J, with 11 bases in between. Germline CDR1 SGHTA, CDR2 FQGTGA. This clonotype was sampled from an elderly woman in good health. V gene TRBV7-3 combines with J gene TRBJ2-3; D could derive from TRBD1 or TRBD2 (5 bases each). Material for sequencing was blood. CDR3 sequence (DNA): TGTGCCAGCAGCTTAACGGGGGTTGGGGCAGATACGCAGTATTTT. Its protein product is CASSLTGVGADTQYF.